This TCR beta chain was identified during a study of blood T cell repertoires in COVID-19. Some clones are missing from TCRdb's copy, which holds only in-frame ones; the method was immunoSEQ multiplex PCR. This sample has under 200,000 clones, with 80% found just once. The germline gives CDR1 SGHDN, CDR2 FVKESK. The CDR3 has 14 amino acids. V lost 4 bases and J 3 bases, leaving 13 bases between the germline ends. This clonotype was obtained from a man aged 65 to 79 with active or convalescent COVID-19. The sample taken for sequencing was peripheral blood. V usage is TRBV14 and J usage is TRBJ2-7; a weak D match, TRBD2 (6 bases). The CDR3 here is CASSRTGEVYEQYF. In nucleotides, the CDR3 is TGTGCCAGCAGCCGAACCGGGGAGGTCTACGAGCAGTACTTC.